These 26 T cell receptor beta chains share one sample of origin, sequenced in a study of blood T cell repertoires in COVID-19. Sequenced by immunoSEQ multiplex PCR; TCRdb stores in-frame clones only, minus some. The sample holds 350,000 to 500,000 clones; roughly 90% are singletons and the top ten take 0.8% to 0.85%. The sample comprised peripheral blood. These receptor sequences come from a man aged 18 to 29 with COVID-19, enrolled during active disease.

The chain carries TRBV28 and TRBJ1-3; a weak D match, TRBD1 (6 bases). CDR1 is MDHEN and CDR2 is SYDVKM in the germline V gene. The CDR3 totals 14 residues. Trimming pared 6 bases from V and 8 bases from J, leaving 17 bases between. DNA of the CDR3: TGTGCCAGCAGCGACTTCAGGGGAAAGTACACCATATATTTT. Protein sequence: CASSDFRGKYTIYF.

A single count supports this clone. V gene TRBV5-4 combines with J gene TRBJ2-1; D possibly corresponds to TRBD2 (7 bases). This CDR3 comprises 15 residues. Trimming left V 4 bases short and J 8 bases short, with 19 bases between. Germline V gives CDR1 SGHNT, CDR2 YYREEE (reference sequence). The CDR3 nucleotides read TGTGCCAGCAGCCACGGGGGCGGGAGCGGGGATGAGCAGTTCTTC. Its protein product is CASSHGGGSGDEQFF.

V and J are TRBV27 and TRBJ2-1; D perhaps matches TRBD1 (5 bases). The germline V gene has CDR1 MNHEY and CDR2 SMNVEV (reference sequence). V was cut by 3 bases and J by 4 bases, with 13 bases left in between. The CDR3 sequence is 15 residues long. The CDR3 spells CASSFSQGPYNEQFF. Written as DNA, the CDR3 is TGTGCCAGCAGTTTTAGTCAGGGCCCTTACAATGAGCAGTTCTTC.

The rearrangement links TRBV25-1 to TRBJ1-1, with D tentatively TRBD1 (5 bases). Trimming cost V 4 bases and J 3 bases, with 15 bases left between them. This CDR3 comprises 15 residues. Germline CDR1 is MGHDK and CDR2 is SYGVNS. This CDR3 is CASSGQTTGDTEAFF. The CDR3 DNA reads as TGTGCCAGCAGTGGACAGACTACGGGGGACACTGAAGCTTTCTTT.

The rearrangement links TRBV7-6 to TRBJ1-5; no clear D gene. The CDR3 is 13 residues long. V was clipped by 3 bases and J by 5 bases, with 8 bases between them. Germline values: CDR1 SGHVS, CDR2 FNYEAQ. The CDR3 protein is CASSFGGDQPQHF. In nucleotides, the CDR3 is TGTGCCAGCAGCTTCGGCGGAGATCAGCCCCAGCATTTT.

J is TRBJ2-2 and V is TRBV11-3; D remains ambiguous. The CDR3 runs 18 residues. Trimming removed 5 bases from V and 1 base from J, with 20 bases in between. CDR1 and CDR2 from the germline V gene are SGHNT and YENEEA. CDR3 amino acids: CASSNPSNRVLNTGELFF. As DNA, the CDR3 is TGTGCCAGCAGCAACCCCTCCAACAGAGTCTTGAACACCGGGGAGCTGTTTTTT.

The rearrangement links TRBV5-1 to TRBJ2-5; 7 bases line up with TRBD1. Germline V gene sequence: CDR1 SGHRS, CDR2 YFSETQ. Losses at the gene ends were 4 bases for V and 3 bases for J; bases not matched to a gene: 3. CDR3 length equals 13 residues. The CDR3 spells CASSIGTEETQYF. For the CDR3, the DNA is TGCGCCAGCAGCATAGGGACAGAAGAGACCCAGTACTTC.

V is TRBV24-1 and J is TRBJ1-2, with a possible D match to TRBD1 (5 bases). Trimming left V 9 bases short and J 4 bases short, with 14 bases between. This CDR3 has 13 amino acids. Per germline, CDR1 KGHDR and CDR2 SFDVKD. CDR3 nucleotides: TGTGCCACCGCAGGTGGGGCAGGCTATGGCTACACCTTC. Translated, it gives CATAGGAGYGYTF.

The rearrangement joins TRBV5-4 to TRBJ1-4; maybe TRBD1 (5 bases). Between the trimmed V and J ends, which lost 5 bases and 6 bases, there was a span of 11 bases. The CDR3 contains 13 residues. The germline gives CDR1 SGHNT, CDR2 YYREEE (reference sequence). The CDR3 reads CASSLRDYEKLFF. The CDR3 nucleotides are TGTGCCAGCAGTCTCCGGGACTATGAAAAACTGTTTTTT.

The chain employs TRBV7-9 and TRBJ2-1, with no clear D. This CDR3 region has 13 residues. CDR1 is SEHNR, CDR2 FQNEAQ, per germline (reference sequence). Trimming took 8 bases from V and 0 from J, leaving 8 bases between them. The CDR3 DNA is TGTGCCAGCGCTAAGAGCTCCTACAATGAGCAGTTCTTC. It specifies CASAKSSYNEQFF.

The V gene is TRBV19, the J gene TRBJ2-3; 11 bases map to TRBD2. The junction had 10 bases not matched to a gene; V was cut back by 5 bases and J by 3 bases. The CDR3 is 17 amino acids. From germline, CDR1 is LNHDA and CDR2 SQIVND (reference sequence). The CDR3 reads CASSHSGGAVNTDTQYF. The CDR3 nucleotides are TGTGCCAGTAGTCATAGCGGGGGGGCAGTTAATACAGATACGCAGTATTTT.

This chain uses TRBV28 with TRBJ2-5; D is uncertain. The CDR3 runs 14 residues. The ends were cut back, 6 bases at V and 5 bases at J, with 16 bases in the middle. CDR1 and CDR2 (germline): MDHEN, SYDVKM. CDR3 region: CASRREQPGETQYF. For the CDR3, the DNA is TGTGCCAGCAGGCGAGAACAACCCGGGGAGACCCAGTACTTC.

The chain uses TRBV2 and TRBJ1-5; 7 bases fit TRBD1. Trimming removed 8 bases from V and 1 base from J; junction bases left unmatched: 5. The CDR3 contains 14 residues. Looked up from germline, CDR1 is SNHLY and CDR2 is FYNNEI. The DNA for the CDR3 is TGTGCCAGCGGACAACAGGGGAGCAATCAGCCCCAGCATTTT. Its translation is CASGQQGSNQPQHF.

This chain links TRBV5-5 with TRBJ1-2, with unresolved D. Germline CDR1 is SGHKS and CDR2 is YYEKEE (reference sequence). The V end was cut by 0 bases, the J end by 8 bases, with 8 bases between. CDR3 length equals 12 residues. The CDR3 sequence is CASSLDLGGYTF. DNA for the CDR3: TGTGCCAGCAGCTTGGACCTCGGGGGCTACACCTTC.

The chain uses TRBV11-2 and TRBJ1-6; D is unresolved. The germline CDR1 and CDR2 sequences are SGHAT and FQNNGV. V gave up 3 bases and J gave up 7 bases, with 22 bases separating them. The CDR3 has 18 residues. CDR3: CASSFPAGGSSSNSPLHF. The CDR3, as DNA: TGTGCCAGCAGCTTCCCCGCGGGCGGCAGTAGTTCGAATTCACCCCTCCACTTT.

This chain links TRBV18 with TRBJ1-1; maybe TRBD1 (5 bases). The V gene lost 3 bases and the J gene lost 1 base, with 12 bases spanning the gap. Germline values: CDR1 KGHSH, CDR2 LQKENI. This CDR3 comprises 15 residues. The CDR3 nucleotides read TGTGCCAGCTCACCGCTAGAAGGGGCGAACACTGAAGCTTTCTTT. It encodes CASSPLEGANTEAFF.

V gene TRBV19 combines with J gene TRBJ2-2; 9 bases line up with TRBD1. This CDR3 is built from 18 residues. The junction had 7 bases not matched to a gene; V was cut back by 1 base and J by 1 base. Germline V lookup: CDR1 LNHDA, CDR2 SQIVND (reference sequence). CDR3 nucleotide sequence: TGTGCCAGTAGTATAGTCCAATTGGGACAGGGGAACACCGGGGAGCTGTTTTTT. It yields the protein CASSIVQLGQGNTGELFF.

V usage is TRBV5-1 and J usage is TRBJ2-5; D is possibly TRBD2 (7 bases). Germline assignment: CDR1 SGHRS and CDR2 YFSETQ. V lost 5 bases and J lost 2, with 16 bases in between. CDR3 size: 15 residues. In nucleotides, the CDR3 is TGCGCCAGCAGACCCGGGGGGCGGCAGCAAGAGACCCAGTACTTC. It encodes CASRPGGRQQETQYF.

J is TRBJ1-5 and V is TRBV24-1; 9 nucleotides agree with TRBD1. The CDR3 loop spans 20 amino acids. V trimming: 5 bases; J trimming: 0 bases; junction bases outside the gene matches: 16. Per germline, CDR1 KGHDR and CDR2 SFDVKD. CDR3 amino acids: CATSAAPGQGRGYSNQPQHF. The CDR3 DNA sequence: TGTGCCACCAGTGCCGCCCCGGGACAGGGCCGGGGCTATAGCAATCAGCCCCAGCATTTT.

The chain employs TRBV6-5 and TRBJ1-1; TRBD1 matches at 7 bases. Germline V gene lookup returns CDR1 MNHEY and CDR2 SVGAGI. Unmatched junction bases numbered 9, after V lost 2 bases and J lost 6 bases. The CDR3 loop spans 15 amino acids. The CDR3 spells CASSYGGQRGAEAFF. As DNA, the CDR3 is TGTGCCAGCAGTTACGGGGGACAGAGAGGCGCTGAAGCTTTCTTT.

This chain uses TRBV3-1 (or the pseudogene TRBV3-2) with TRBJ2-7, with TRBD2 identical over 13 bases. Germline loops: CDR1 LGHDT, CDR2 YNNKEL (reference sequence). The CDR3 is made up of 15 amino acids. V was pared by 5 bases and J by 4 bases, with 5 bases of the junction left unmatched. In nucleotides, the CDR3 is TGTGCCAGCAGCGAAGGGGGACTAGCGGGATACGAGCAGTACTTC. The encoded protein is CASSEGGLAGYEQYF.

This chain joins TRBV6-1 and TRBJ2-7, with 9 nucleotides matching TRBD2. The CDR3 loop spans 16 amino acids. Unmatched junction bases numbered 8, after V lost 4 bases and J lost 1 base. Looked up from germline, CDR1 is MNHNS and CDR2 is SASEGT. The CDR3 sequence is CASSAPFSGGSYEQYF. As DNA, the CDR3 is TGTGCCAGCAGTGCCCCTTTTAGCGGGGGATCCTACGAGCAGTACTTC.

V is TRBV19 and J is TRBJ2-1; 9 nucleotides agree with TRBD1. The CDR3 runs 16 residues. CDR1 and CDR2 from the germline V gene are LNHDA and SQIVND (reference sequence). V was pared by 5 bases and J by 4 bases, with 9 bases of the junction left unmatched. CDR3 bases: TGTGCCAGTAGTTTGGCTCGGGACAGGGTGTACAATGAGCAGTTCTTC. Translated: CASSLARDRVYNEQFF.

The chain recombines TRBV7-6 with TRBJ2-3; weak D call: TRBD1 (6 bases). Germline assignment: CDR1 SGHVS and CDR2 FNYEAQ. V lost 1 base, J lost 0 bases, and 11 bases lay in between. The CDR3 is made up of 16 amino acids. CDR3 DNA sequence: TGTGCCAGCAGCTTAGGGGTGGGGGCCAGCACAGATACGCAGTATTTT. It encodes CASSLGVGASTDTQYF.

The chain combines TRBV6-5 with TRBJ2-7; maybe TRBD1 (8 bases). V lost 7 bases, J lost 5 bases, and 18 bases lay in between. The CDR3 covers 14 residues. Germline V gene data show CDR1 as MNHEY and CDR2 as SVGAGI. CDR3 in DNA: TGTGCCAGCACTAAACAGGGGGGGTTGAACGAGCAGTACTTC. This translates into CASTKQGGLNEQYF.

The chain carries TRBV28 and TRBJ2-5; TRBD1 aligns across 11 bases. CDR3 length: 14 amino acids. In germline, CDR1 is MDHEN, CDR2 SYDVKM. The V gene end was trimmed by 6 bases and the J gene end by 7 bases; junction bases not matched to a gene: 7. The CDR3 sequence is CASRGTGGGGTQYF. CDR3 bases: TGTGCCAGCAGAGGGACAGGGGGTGGAGGGACCCAGTACTTC.